These 17 T cell receptor beta chains share one sample of origin, sequenced in a study of T cells after yellow fever vaccination. MiXCR was run by TCRdb on the 5' RACE reads, yielding one entry per CDR3 protein. The table has 300,000 to 400,000 distinct CDR3 sequences, approximately 13% seen once. Sequenced here: CD4+ T cells sorted from PBMCs, sampled 15 days after the yellow fever booster vaccination. The source of these receptors is a man aged 18 to 29 who received the YFV17D yellow fever vaccine.

This sequence joins TRBV6-5 and TRBJ1-2, with D perhaps TRBD1 (5 bases). Trimming took 6 bases from V and 4 from J, leaving 9 bases between them. CDR1 is MNHEY, CDR2 SVGAGI, per germline. The CDR3 consists of 12 residues. CDR3 protein: CASRGTGYGYTF. Here the CDR3 DNA reads TGTGCCAGCAGAGGGACTGGCTATGGCTACACCTTC.

This chain uses TRBV5-1 with TRBJ2-7, with TRBD2 identical over 7 bases. V lost 6 bases and J lost 3; bases outside the gene matches: 9. The CDR3 is made up of 14 amino acids. CDR1 SGHRS and CDR2 YFSETQ come from the germline V gene. CDR3: CASTQTGTIYEQYF. CDR3 nucleotide sequence: TGCGCCAGCACTCAGACCGGGACTATCTACGAGCAGTACTTC.

There are a few counts of this clonotype. The chain carries TRBV7-2 and TRBJ1-2, with D possibly being TRBD1 (5 bases). Germline CDR1 SGHTA, CDR2 FQGNSA. The V end lost 2 bases, the J end lost 8 bases, and 15 bases lay between the germline ends. The length of the CDR3 is 14 residues. CDR3 sequence: CASSLQGGRFGYTF. The CDR3 nucleotides are TGTGCCAGCAGCTTACAGGGCGGAAGGTTCGGCTACACCTTC.

The chain carries TRBV30 and TRBJ2-7, with D uncertain. Trimming shortened V by 2 bases and J by 0 bases, and 2 bases separated the two germline ends. CDR1 and CDR2 from the germline V gene are GTSNPN and SVGIG (reference sequence). The CDR3 has 11 residues. DNA for the CDR3: TGTGCCTGGAGTAGCTCCTACGAGCAGTACTTC. Protein product: CAWSSSYEQYF.

This clonotype was counted many times. The chain combines TRBV5-1 with TRBJ2-3; D might be TRBD2 (6 bases). The CDR3 spans 16 residues. Germline assignment: CDR1 SGHRS and CDR2 YFSETQ. The V gene lost 0 bases and the J gene lost 0 bases, with 11 bases spanning the gap. The CDR3 here is CASSLGASVSTDTQYF. The CDR3 nucleotides read TGCGCCAGCAGCTTGGGAGCTAGCGTAAGCACAGATACGCAGTATTTT.

The sample holds many counts of this clonotype. The chain carries TRBV27 and TRBJ1-5, with D unclear. This CDR3 spans 13 amino acids. With 3 bases removed from V and 4 bases from J, the gap between germline ends came to 7 bases. Germline V gene sequence: CDR1 MNHEY, CDR2 SMNVEV (reference sequence). The CDR3 bases are TGTGCCAGCAGTTTGTCAGCTAATCAGCCCCAGCATTTT. Amino acid sequence: CASSLSANQPQHF.

This clonotype was detected a few times. The chain recombines TRBV25-1 with TRBJ2-2; TRBD1 is a possible D gene (5 bases). Germline lookup yields CDR1 MGHDK and CDR2 SYGVNS. The CDR3 length is 16 residues. V lost 7 bases, J lost 5 bases, and 20 bases lay in between. CDR3 residues: CASTPLVTVGTGELFF. Here the CDR3 DNA reads TGTGCCAGCACCCCCTTGGTGACAGTAGGAACCGGGGAGCTGTTTTTT.

V and J are TRBV20-1 and TRBJ2-5, with D possibly matching TRBD1 (6 bases). In germline, CDR1 is DFQATT, CDR2 SNEGSKA (reference sequence). The V and J ends lost 7 bases and 1 base respectively, with 13 bases between them. CDR3 length: 13 amino acids. The CDR3 DNA follows: TGCAGTGTAATACAGGGTGGCCAAGAGACCCAGTACTTC. Translation gives CSVIQGGQETQYF.

V usage is TRBV28 and J usage is TRBJ1-2; the D is unclear. The ends were cut back, 3 bases at V and 2 bases at J, with 10 bases in the middle. Germline values: CDR1 MDHEN, CDR2 SYDVKM. The CDR3 runs to 14 residues. The DNA for the CDR3 is TGTGCCAGCAGTTTCGTCAAAGCGAACTATGGCTACACCTTC. This codes for CASSFVKANYGYTF.

This clonotype was detected only a few times. This sequence joins TRBV12-3 or TRBV12-4 and TRBJ2-1; TRBD1 agrees at 7 bases. The CDR3 is 15 amino acids. V lost 5 bases to trimming and J lost 5 bases; unmatched junction nucleotides: 9. CDR3 loop: CASSPATGHHNEQFF. The CDR3, as DNA: TGTGCCAGCAGTCCCGCGACAGGGCATCACAATGAGCAGTTCTTC.

V is TRBV20-1 and J is TRBJ1-4, with 8 bases fitting TRBD1. CDR1 and CDR2 from the germline V gene are DFQATT and SNEGSKA (reference sequence). The CDR3 is 14 residues long. V was clipped by 3 bases and J by 7 bases; unmatched bases: 7. CDR3 in amino acids: CSARNPDRAEKLFF. The CDR3 DNA follows: TGCAGTGCTAGGAACCCGGACAGGGCTGAAAAACTGTTTTTT.

This clonotype occurred a few times. The rearrangement uses TRBV7-2 and TRBJ2-7; no firm D call. Germline CDR1 is SGHTA and CDR2 is FQGNSA. The CDR3 has 14 amino acids. Deletions cut 1 base from V and 2 bases from J, with 9 bases between. CDR3 in amino acids: CASSLGGGTYEQYV. For the CDR3, the DNA is TGTGCCAGCAGCTTAGGTGGCGGAACCTACGAGCAGTACGTC.

This clonotype was detected many times. The rearrangement links TRBV7-9 to TRBJ2-2; 7 bases map to TRBD1. Germline V gene sequence: CDR1 SEHNR, CDR2 FQNEAQ (reference sequence). This CDR3 contains 13 residues. The trim removed 5 bases at V and 8 bases at J, leaving 5 bases unmatched. The chain's CDR3 is CASSSDRAGELFF. In nucleotides, the CDR3 is TGTGCCAGCAGCAGCGACAGGGCTGGGGAGCTGTTTTTT.

In this sample, this clonotype turned up a few times. The gene calls are TRBV7-3 and TRBJ2-3, with D maybe TRBD1 (5 bases). Trimming stripped 5 bases from V and 0 bases from J, with 15 bases between. The CDR3 has 16 residues. CDR1 and CDR2 from the germline V gene are SGHTA and FQGTGA. In nucleotides, the CDR3 is TGTGCCAGCAGCCCCGGACACTCTTCTAGCACAGATACGCAGTATTTT. It yields the protein CASSPGHSSSTDTQYF.

This clonotype was counted at least ten times. One end of the junction varies from germline; a read error may be responsible. This chain connects TRBV7-7 to TRBJ2-5, with 10 bases that match TRBD2. The CDR3 covers 16 residues. Germline V gene data show CDR1 as SSHAT and CDR2 as FNYEAQ (reference sequence). CDR3 protein: CASSLGSGGFQETQYF. CDR3 coding DNA: TGTGCTAGCAGCTTAGGTAGCGGGGGGTTCCAAGAGACCCAGTACTTC.

V and J are TRBV20-1 and TRBJ2-3, with 15 bases aligning to TRBD2. J gave up 2 bases and V 6 bases, and 6 bases lay outside the gene matches. Per germline, CDR1 DFQATT and CDR2 SNEGSKA (reference sequence). The CDR3 extends over 16 amino acids. The DNA for the CDR3 is TGCAGTGCAGCCGGGACTAGCGGGGGGACCACAGATACGCAGTATTTT. Encoded protein: CSAAGTSGGTTDTQYF.

This chain uses TRBV20-1 with TRBJ2-1; 10 bases are shared with TRBD2. This CDR3 has 14 amino acids. The germline V gene encodes CDR1 DFQATT and CDR2 SNEGSKA (reference sequence). Germline trimming cut 1 base from V and 7 bases from J; bases unmatched to any gene: 4. Here the CDR3 DNA reads TGCAGTGCTAGAGCCCTAGCGGGGGTAAATGAGCAGTTCTTC. The encoded protein is CSARALAGVNEQFF.